A single sample is the source of the 2 T cell receptor beta chains below, sequenced in a study of T cell changes during pregnancy in multiple sclerosis. The method was immunoSEQ multiplex PCR; TCRdb's version includes in-frame clones alone and lacks a portion of them. This sample has 55,000 to 70,000 clones; just under 95% occur once, and the top ten carry approximately 0.34%. Sample: CD4+ T cells from peripheral blood mononuclear cells, taken before pregnancy. These receptors came from a female donor with multiple sclerosis, enrolled in a pregnancy study.

This clone has a single count. This chain links TRBV11-3 with TRBJ2-2; the D gene is possibly TRBD1 (5 bases). The CDR3 length is 14 residues. V was pared by 2 bases and J by 3 bases, with 7 bases between. Germline V lookup: CDR1 SGHNT, CDR2 YENEEA. The CDR3 reads CASSLQGDTGELFF. Written as DNA, the CDR3 is TGTGCCAGCAGCTTACAGGGCGACACCGGGGAGCTGTTTTTT.

The chain uses TRBV28 and TRBJ1-2, with D maybe TRBD1 (5 bases). V was trimmed by 1 base and J by 4 bases, leaving 7 bases between them. Germline V gene lookup returns CDR1 MDHEN and CDR2 SYDVKM. The CDR3 contains 13 residues. The CDR3 region is CASSLSRVYGYTF. CDR3 sequence (DNA): TGTGCCAGCAGTTTATCCAGGGTCTATGGCTACACCTTC.